The 5 T cell receptor beta chains given below trace back to one sample, sequenced in a study of cytomegalovirus exposure and HLA in healthy donors. The PCR made use of 60 Vbeta and 13 Jbeta primers. Profiling relied on immunoSEQ multiplex PCR, and the TCRdb table lists in-frame clones only, not all of them. The profile shows roughly 200,000 clones, 85% of them singletons. Sequencing was performed on PBMCs. Source of these receptors: a woman between 50 and 59 years old in good health and CMV-seronegative.

This clone showed up just once. The chain employs TRBV9 and TRBJ2-2, with 7 bases fitting TRBD1. The CDR3 runs to 15 residues. Germline CDR1 and CDR2: SGDLS and YYNGEE. The junction had 6 bases not matched to a gene; V was cut back by 5 bases and J by 2 bases. CDR3 nucleotides: TGTGCCAGCAGAGGACAGGCGAGAAACACCGGGGAGCTGTTTTTT. It yields the protein CASRGQARNTGELFF.

V gene TRBV19 combines with J gene TRBJ2-7; 8 bases align to TRBD1. Germline loops: CDR1 LNHDA, CDR2 SQIVND (reference sequence). Trimming at V came to 6 bases and at J to 5 bases, leaving 6 bases not matched to a gene. The CDR3 contains 13 residues. CDR3 nucleotides: TGTGCCAGTAGCAGGGGGCGCAGGGACGAGCAGTACTTC. Protein product: CASSRGRRDEQYF.

The J gene is TRBJ1-6, the V gene TRBV28, with 7 bases identical to TRBD1. The CDR3 is 18 amino acids. After removal of 1 base from V and 9 bases from J, the junction contained 15 bases not matched to a gene. CDR1 is MDHEN, CDR2 SYDVKM, per germline. CDR3 sequence reads: CASSLFGRGSFVGSPLHF. The CDR3 nucleotides read TGTGCCAGCAGTTTATTTGGCAGGGGGAGTTTTGTTGGTTCACCCCTCCACTTT.

The chain couples TRBV7-2 to TRBJ2-3, with D perhaps matching TRBD2 (7 bases). V was trimmed by 6 bases and J by 6 bases, leaving 16 bases between them. The CDR3 consists of 14 residues. Germline CDR1 is SGHTA and CDR2 is FQGNSA. CDR3 region: CASRNSGQGDTQYF. The CDR3, as DNA: TGTGCCAGCAGAAATAGCGGGCAGGGGGATACGCAGTATTTT.

This clone came up once. The chain couples TRBV28 to TRBJ1-1; TRBD1 aligns across 7 bases. This CDR3 has 17 amino acids. CDR1 is MDHEN, CDR2 SYDVKM, per germline. Unmatched junction bases numbered 9, after V lost 2 bases and J lost 0 bases. The DNA of the CDR3 is TGTGCCAGCAGTTTAATGGGAAAGGGGGCCATGAACACTGAAGCTTTCTTT. This gives the protein CASSLMGKGAMNTEAFF.